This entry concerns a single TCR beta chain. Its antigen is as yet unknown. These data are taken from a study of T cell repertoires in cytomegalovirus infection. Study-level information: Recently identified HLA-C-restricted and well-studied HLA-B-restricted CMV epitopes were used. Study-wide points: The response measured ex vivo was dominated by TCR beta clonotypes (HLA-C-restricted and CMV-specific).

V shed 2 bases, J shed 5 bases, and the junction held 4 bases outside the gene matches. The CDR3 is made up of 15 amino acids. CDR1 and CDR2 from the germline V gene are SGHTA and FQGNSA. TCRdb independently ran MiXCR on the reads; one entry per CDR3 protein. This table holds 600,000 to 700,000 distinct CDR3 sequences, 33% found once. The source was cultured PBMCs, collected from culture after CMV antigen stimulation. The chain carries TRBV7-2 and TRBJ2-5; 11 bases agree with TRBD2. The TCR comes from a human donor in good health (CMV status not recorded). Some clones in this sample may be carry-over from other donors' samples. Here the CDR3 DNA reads TGTGCCAGCAGCTTATGGTCTAGCGGGGGGGAGACCCAGTACTTC. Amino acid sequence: CASSLWSSGGETQYF.